This is a list of T cell receptor beta chains from one sample in a study of sequential checkpoint blockade in melanoma. Clones were sequenced by immunoSEQ multiplex PCR, and TCRdb holds only the in-frame ones, with some missing. The sample yields roughly 2,500 clones, more than 25% seen once. Source: tumor tissue (inferred from file names), taken from a patient given nivolumab and ipilimumab in sequence. These receptors all come from a human donor with melanoma. Both conserved end residues are part of each CDR3. Each record gives: J gene, clone size, D gene, V gene, CDR3 protein, CDR3 DNA. D genes are given only for firm matches. Clone size is shown for a subset of rows, as once, few, many or a class of expanded clone.

TRBJ1-1 few . TRBV11-3 CASSFSGVPGTEAFF TGTGCCAGCAGCTTCAGTGGGGTTCCTGGCACTGAAGCTTTCTTT
TRBJ2-7 few . TRBV9 CASSVAAGWSYEQYF TGTGCCAGCAGCGTAGCTGCGGGGTGGAGCTACGAGCAGTACTTC
TRBJ2-1 few . TRBV14 CASSHQEKGSYNEQFF TGTGCCAGCAGCCATCAAGAGAAGGGCTCCTACAATGAGCAGTTCTTC
TRBJ2-3 few . TRBV9 CASSVRNTDTQYF TGTGCCAGCAGCGTACGGAACACAGATACGCAGTATTTT
TRBJ2-7 few . TRBV11-3 CASSLGLLSSPIYEQYF TGTGCCAGCAGCTTAGGATTACTGTCATCCCCTATCTACGAGCAGTACTTC
TRBJ2-3 . TRBD2 TRBV30 CAWTKRGGGTDTQYF TGTGCCTGGACGAAGCGGGGGGGCGGCACAGATACGCAGTATTTT
TRBJ2-3 . . TRBV9 CASSERGRDTDTQYF TGTGCCAGCAGCGAGAGGGGGCGGGACACAGATACGCAGTATTTT
TRBJ2-5 . . TRBV10-3 CASGSGSQETQYF TGTGCCAGCGGCTCCGGGTCCCAAGAGACCCAGTACTTC
TRBJ1-6 few TRBD1 TRBV9 CASSVAGGYSPLHF TGTGCCAGCAGCGTCGCAGGGGGTTATTCACCCCTCCACTTT
TRBJ2-7 . TRBD1 TRBV5-1 CASSLEQGAYEQYF TGCGCCAGCAGCTTGGAACAGGGGGCCTACGAGCAGTACTTC
TRBJ1-4 . . TRBV30 CAWRSPNEKLFF TGTGCCTGGAGAAGTCCTAATGAAAAACTGTTTTTT
TRBJ1-2 few . TRBV11-3 CASSPRQDSGGGYTF TGTGCCAGCAGCCCCCGACAGGACTCTGGGGGAGGCTACACCTTC
TRBJ1-6 . . TRBV18 CASSPDKVSPLHF TGTGCCAGCTCACCGGACAAGGTCTCGCCCCTCCACTTT
TRBJ2-2 . TRBD2 TRBV5-1 CASSTGLVSGELFF TGCGCCAGCAGCACGGGACTAGTTTCCGGGGAGCTGTTTTTT
TRBJ2-7 few . TRBV23-1 CASSRAGPNYEQYF TGCGCCAGCAGTCGAGCCGGGCCGAATTACGAGCAGTACTTC
TRBJ2-1 . . TRBV18 CASSPNILGDEQFF TGTGCCAGCTCACCTAATATCCTCGGCGATGAGCAGTTCTTC
TRBJ2-1 . . TRBV6-8 CASSDSHGYEQFF TGTGCCAGCAGTGACTCCCATGGATATGAGCAGTTCTTC
TRBJ2-7 few . TRBV6-8 CASSPRGGFPYEQYF TGTGCCAGCAGTCCTAGGGGGGGGTTCCCCTACGAGCAGTACTTC
TRBJ1-6 . TRBD1 TRBV11-3 CASSGLAGTGYSPLHF TGTGCCAGCAGCGGGTTAGCCGGGACAGGGTATTCACCCCTCCACTTT
TRBJ2-2 few . TRBV11-3 CASSLEGRATGELFF TGTGCCAGCAGCTTAGAGGGGCGCGCGACCGGGGAGCTGTTTTTT
TRBJ2-1 few TRBD1 TRBV6-8 CASSYWGTVANEQFF TGTGCCAGCAGTTACTGGGGGACAGTGGCGAATGAGCAGTTCTTC
TRBJ1-1 few TRBD1 TRBV19 CASFPRTGGKMNTEAFF TGTGCCAGTTTTCCCCGGACAGGGGGGAAGATGAACACTGAAGCTTTCTTT
TRBJ1-3 few . TRBV30 CAWSVSGRGGNTIYF TGTGCCTGGAGTGTTTCGGGCAGGGGTGGAAACACCATATATTTT
TRBJ2-7 few . TRBV6-8 CASSPSPYYEQYF TGTGCCAGCAGTCCTTCCCCGTACTACGAGCAGTACTTC
TRBJ1-2 . TRBD1 TRBV29-1 CSVDGGQGLGYGYTF TGCAGCGTTGACGGGGGACAGGGGTTGGGGTATGGCTACACCTTC
TRBJ2-1 . TRBD2 TRBV6-1 CASSEGLAGFREQFF TGTGCCAGCAGTGAAGGACTAGCGGGGTTTCGGGAGCAGTTCTTC
TRBJ2-7 medium-sized TRBD1 TRBV6-8 CAIRDRGPYEQYF TGTGCCATCCGGGACAGGGGGCCCTACGAGCAGTACTTC
TRBJ2-2 medium-sized TRBD2 TRBV11-3 CASSPIAGQRGNTGELFF TGTGCCAGCAGCCCCATCGCCGGGCAGCGGGGTAACACCGGGGAGCTGTTTTTT
TRBJ2-1 . . TRBV29-1 CSVGGALSYNEQFF TGCAGCGTTGGCGGAGCTCTCTCCTACAATGAGCAGTTCTTC
TRBJ2-7 . TRBD1 TRBV11-3 CASSMGTGGFEQYF TGTGCCAGCAGCATGGGCACAGGGGGCTTCGAGCAGTACTTC
TRBJ1-2 few TRBD1 TRBV28 CASSFQTGGSGGYTF TGTGCCAGCAGTTTTCAAACAGGGGGCTCGGGTGGCTACACCTTC
TRBJ2-2 . TRBD1 TRBV25-1 CASSELKTGDKNTGELFF TGTGCCAGCAGTGAACTGAAAACAGGGGACAAGAACACCGGGGAGCTGTTTTTT
TRBJ1-5 few . TRBV6-8 CASADRGADQPQHF TGTGCCAGCGCCGACCGGGGGGCTGATCAGCCCCAGCATTTT
TRBJ2-3 medium-sized . TRBV7-5 CASSSGTSGVTDTQYF TGTGCCAGCAGCTCGGGGACTAGCGGGGTGACAGATACGCAGTATTTT
TRBJ1-2 medium-sized . TRBV23-1 CASSQDLEGKGYGYTF TGCGCCAGCAGCCAAGACCTGGAGGGGAAGGGCTATGGCTACACCTTC
TRBJ2-3 few . TRBV11-3 CASSFSGVPTDTQYF TGTGCCAGCAGCTTTTCAGGGGTCCCCACAGATACGCAGTATTTT
TRBJ1-5 . . TRBV11-3 CASSSGDRAGDQPQHF TGTGCCAGCAGCTCTGGGGATCGAGCTGGTGATCAGCCCCAGCATTTT
TRBJ1-3 few . TRBV19 CASKGETNTIYF TGTGCCAGTAAGGGGGAAACAAACACCATATATTTT
TRBJ2-3 . . TRBV11-3 CASSLRLDFSTDTQYF TGTGCCAGCAGCTTAAGGTTGGATTTTAGCACAGATACGCAGTATTTT
TRBJ1-5 few . TRBV11-3 CASSSRSPTQPQHF TGTGCCAGCAGCTCCAGGTCACCCACTCAGCCCCAGCATTTT
TRBJ2-2 . . TRBV14 CASSQRPAQPGELFF TGTGCCAGCAGCCAACGACCGGCCCAACCCGGGGAGCTGTTTTTT
TRBJ1-1 . . TRBV6-8 CASFPGTVNTEAFF TGTGCCAGCTTCCCGGGAACAGTGAACACTGAAGCTTTCTTT
TRBJ1-6 . TRBD1 TRBV30 CAWNPPQGPNSPLHF TGTGCCTGGAACCCCCCACAGGGGCCGAATTCACCCCTCCACTTT
TRBJ2-1 few . TRBV6-8 CASSYSTFGNEQFF TGTGCCAGCAGTTACTCGACGTTCGGGAATGAGCAGTTCTTC
TRBJ2-5 . TRBD2 TRBV30 CAWSVGEWTSRPETQYF TGTGCCTGGAGTGTAGGGGAGTGGACTAGCCGCCCGGAGACCCAGTACTTC
TRBJ1-5 . TRBD1 TRBV30 CAWSADRGYQPQHF TGTGCCTGGAGTGCTGACAGGGGATATCAGCCCCAGCATTTT
TRBJ1-3 few . TRBV11-3 CASSLDGNSGNTIYF TGTGCCAGCAGCCTGGACGGCAACTCTGGAAACACCATATATTTT
TRBJ2-1 once . TRBV30 CAVQSGSSYNEQFF TGTGCCGTACAAAGCGGAAGCTCCTACAATGAGCAGTTCTTC
TRBJ2-7 . TRBD1 TRBV18 CASSPPGQGAGEQYF TGTGCCAGCTCACCACCGGGGCAGGGGGCTGGTGAGCAGTACTTC
TRBJ2-1 . . TRBV6-8 CASKPRGKSSYNEQFF TGTGCCAGCAAACCCCGGGGGAAAAGCTCCTACAATGAGCAGTTCTTC
TRBJ2-1 few TRBD2 TRBV29-1 CSVAGLAGRGGNEQFF TGCAGCGTTGCTGGACTAGCGGGCCGGGGGGGCAATGAGCAGTTCTTC
TRBJ2-7 medium-sized . TRBV7-4 CASSPLGGEGYEQYF TGTGCCAGCAGCCCCCTGGGTGGGGAAGGTTACGAGCAGTACTTC
TRBJ2-5 medium-sized . TRBV9 CASSVDPKGETQYF TGTGCCAGCAGCGTGGACCCAAAGGGGGAGACCCAGTACTTC